The clone carrying this TCR beta chain is a singleton in its sample. There are 13 residues in the CDR3. In germline, CDR1 is LGHDT, CDR2 YNNKEL (reference sequence). After removal of 4 bases from V and 9 bases from J, the junction contained 7 bases not matched to a gene. Then a second PCR, running about 7 to 11 cycles, was carried out with a sample-barcoded 5' primer and a J-beta primer mix. TCRdb reanalysed the 5' RACE reads using MiXCR and keeps one entry per CDR3 protein. Among 1.8 million or so distinct CDR3 sequences listed, approximately 39% were seen once. The data belong to a study of blood T cells in healthy people across ages.

The sequence was obtained from a human donor in good health. Sequenced input: blood. The chain employs TRBV3-1 and TRBJ1-2; the match to TRBD1 covers 8 bases. The DNA for the CDR3 is TGTGCCAGCAGCCGTTTCCGACAGGGGAGCTACACCTTC. Translated: CASSRFRQGSYTF.